This T cell receptor beta chain was recovered during a study of T cells in Graves' hyperthyroidism and ophthalmopathy. This clonotype was detected ten times or more. CDR1 is MNHNS and CDR2 is SASEGT in the germline V gene. The germline V and J ends were trimmed by 5 bases and 4 bases, with 11 bases remaining between them. This CDR3 has 13 residues. The TCR beta CDR3 regions underwent amplification using RNA transcripts as the source. When the TCR CDR3 underwent first-round RT-PCR, the HTBI primer set was used. In TCRdb, the multiplex PCR reads were re-called with MiXCR into one record per CDR3 protein. The table has about 360,000 distinct CDR3 sequences, roughly 13% seen once.

Source material: blood. The source of this sequence is a young man with Graves' hyperthyroidism that later progressed to Graves' ophthalmopathy. The chain carries TRBV6-1 and TRBJ1-1, with D maybe TRBD1 (5 bases). CDR3 nucleotides: TGTGCCAGCAGTTATAAGGGGACCACTGAAGCTTTCTTT. Translation gives CASSYKGTTEAFF.